A selection of T cell receptor beta chains follows, all from one sample in a study of T cell changes during pregnancy in multiple sclerosis. TCRdb's table, derived via immunoSEQ multiplex PCR, lists solely in-frame clones and lacks some. The sample includes about 36,000 clones, around 92% of them seen just once. Sequencing used CD4+ T cells from peripheral blood mononuclear cells, obtained in the third trimester of pregnancy. The source of these receptors is a female donor in good health, enrolled as a control in a pregnancy study. The CDR3 runs from the conserved cysteine through the conserved F or W. The D gene is left open where the match is weak. Clone size is stated in some rows and not others, as once, few, many or a class when expanded.

d_call j_call v_call clone_size cdr3_aa cdr3_nt
NA TRBJ2-5 TRBV6-6 few CASSLGPEGETQYF TGTGCCAGCAGTTTAGGACCGGAGGGGGAGACCCAGTACTTC
NA TRBJ1-4 TRBV30 NA CAWRLTTTNEKLFF TGTGCCTGGAGGCTTACTACAACTAATGAAAAACTGTTTTTT
TRBD1 TRBJ1-2 TRBV5-5 NA CASSLQGATNYGYTF TGTGCCAGCAGCTTACAGGGGGCGACCAACTATGGCTACACCTTC
TRBD1 TRBJ2-7 TRBV5-6 NA CASSAGTGVYYEQYF TGTGCCAGCAGCGCCGGGACAGGGGTTTACTACGAGCAGTACTTC
NA TRBJ2-4 TRBV7-8 NA CASSLGVVAKNIQYF TGTGCCAGCAGCTTAGGAGTCGTAGCCAAAAACATTCAGTACTTC
NA TRBJ1-5 TRBV29-1 NA CSAVIGNQPQHF TGCAGCGCGGTGATTGGCAATCAGCCCCAGCATTTT
NA TRBJ2-3 TRBV5-1 once CASRRGSSSTDTQYF TGCGCCAGCAGAAGGGGGTCCTCTAGCACAGATACGCAGTATTTT
TRBD1 TRBJ1-2 TRBV5-1 few CASSSKGQGNYGYTF TGCGCCAGCAGCTCCAAGGGACAGGGAAACTATGGCTACACCTTC
TRBD1 TRBJ1-1 TRBV7-2 once CASSLEGAPTEAFF TGTGCCAGCAGCTTAGAGGGGGCACCCACTGAAGCTTTCTTT
NA TRBJ2-5 TRBV18 NA CASSPPGRGEKTQYF TGTGCCAGCTCACCACCGGGCAGGGGAGAGAAGACCCAGTACTTC
NA TRBJ1-1 TRBV27 NA CASSLRSGRRTEAFF TGTGCCAGCAGTTTAAGGTCAGGGAGGCGTACTGAAGCTTTCTTT
TRBD1 TRBJ1-1 TRBV11-1 NA CASSLGQGAEAFF TGTGCCAGCAGCTTAGGACAGGGCGCTGAAGCTTTCTTT
NA TRBJ1-6 TRBV7-9 NA CASSLGRSYNSPLHF TGTGCCAGCAGCTTGGGGCGATCCTATAATTCACCCCTCCACTTT
TRBD1 TRBJ1-2 TRBV19 NA CASSEYRGRDYGYTF TGTGCCAGTAGTGAGTACAGGGGGCGCGACTATGGCTACACCTTC
NA TRBJ2-2 TRBV5-1 NA CASSSKGGLGTGELFF TGCGCCAGCAGCTCAAAGGGGGGGCTGGGCACCGGGGAGCTGTTTTTT
TRBD1 TRBJ1-1 TRBV7-8 NA CASSWDRGHQGAAFF TGTGCCAGCAGCTGGGACAGGGGGCATCAGGGCGCAGCTTTCTTT
NA TRBJ2-7 TRBV7-3 NA CASSLNSPGLGSEQYF TGTGCCAGCAGCTTAAACTCCCCAGGGCTCGGTTCCGAGCAGTACTTC
NA TRBJ1-3 TRBV5-1 NA CASSYQGDSGNTIYF TGCGCCAGCAGCTACCAGGGCGACTCTGGAAACACCATATATTTT
NA TRBJ2-7 TRBV4-1 once CASSYNRATGEQYF TGCGCCAGCAGTTATAACAGGGCCACGGGGGAGCAGTACTTC
NA TRBJ2-5 TRBV18 NA CASSLRGETQYF TGTGCCAGCTCCCTCAGAGGGGAGACCCAGTACTTC
NA TRBJ2-1 TRBV7-7 NA CASSLDDSTTMFF TGTGCTAGCAGCTTAGACGACTCTACTACGATGTTCTTC
NA TRBJ2-4 TRBV4-2 NA CASSRGGTGVGKNIQYF TGTGCCAGCAGCCGAGGAGGGACCGGGGTTGGCAAAAACATTCAGTACTTC
TRBD1 TRBJ2-7 TRBV5-6 NA CASSYTGGEQYF TGTGCCAGCAGCTATACAGGGGGCGAGCAGTACTTC
NA TRBJ1-4 TRBV7-3 NA CASSPTGGSNEKLFF TGTGCCAGCAGCCCAACGGGGGGATCTAATGAAAAACTGTTTTTT
TRBD2 TRBJ2-2 TRBV6-4 NA CASSDRLAGGRNTGELFF TGTGCCAGCAGTGACAGACTAGCGGGGGGACGAAACACCGGGGAGCTGTTTTTT
NA TRBJ1-6 TRBV7-2 NA CASSSPTFTGRNSPLHF TGTGCCAGCAGCTCACCCACCTTTACAGGGCGTAATTCACCCCTCCACTTT
TRBD1 TRBJ2-7 TRBV2 NA CASSPQGFSYEQYF TGTGCCAGCAGTCCACAGGGGTTCTCCTACGAGCAGTACTTC
TRBD1 TRBJ1-2 TRBV7-9 NA CASSQFQGASGYTF TGTGCCAGCAGCCAATTTCAGGGGGCTAGCGGCTACACCTTC
NA TRBJ2-3 TRBV5-1 NA CASSFPQGSDTQYF TGCGCCAGCAGCTTCCCGCAGGGCTCAGATACGCAGTATTTT
TRBD1 TRBJ2-5 TRBV30 NA CAWSQGAMETQYF TGTGCCTGGTCTCAGGGGGCGATGGAGACCCAGTACTTC
TRBD1 TRBJ1-6 TRBV2 NA CASRGQGNNSPLHF TGTGCCAGTCGCGGACAGGGGAATAATTCACCCCTCCACTTT
NA TRBJ2-5 TRBV7-9 NA CASLDGATRETQYF TGTGCCAGCCTCGACGGAGCAACACGCGAGACCCAGTACTTC
TRBD1 TRBJ1-5 TRBV5-1 NA CASSTGTANQPQHF TGCGCCAGCAGCACTGGGACAGCAAATCAGCCCCAGCATTTT
TRBD2 TRBJ2-1 TRBV7-2 NA CAGGGSSSYNEQFF TGTGCCGGGGGGGGGTCGAGCTCCTACAATGAGCAGTTCTTC